This T cell receptor beta chain was captured by sequencing in a study of cytomegalovirus exposure and HLA in healthy donors. Study summary: Early released data comprised 75 million to 100 million unique TCRs from HLA-typed donors. General study results and limits: There were reportedly fewer N-insertions in an Asian-associated ancestry cluster than the approximately 630-donor mean, in a later analysis. Most TCR sequences were seen very rarely across donors, but some public TCRs occurred in many.

With regard to this clone: Its antigen is unknown.

PCR used 60 Vbeta primers and 13 Jbeta primers. Method: immunoSEQ multiplex PCR; TCRdb's copy keeps in-frame clones and lacks some. The sample records under 150,000 clones, 70% to 90% being singletons. The CDR3 runs 12 residues. Germline V gene data show CDR1 as SQVTM and CDR2 as ANQGSEA. The source of this sequence is a man between 50 and 59 years old in good health and CMV-seronegative. Sequencing input: PBMCs. This sequence joins TRBV29-1 and TRBJ1-2; D is unresolved. In DNA, the CDR3 is TGCAGTGGGAGTATGGAGAACTATGGCTACACCTTC. This codes for CSGSMENYGYTF.